Following are 11 T cell receptor beta chains from one sample sequenced in a study of CD8+ T cells in alopecia areata. Treatment given: oral pan-JAK inhibitor, 5-10 mg twice daily. The sequencing template was cDNA reverse transcribed from extracted RNA. Some clones are missing from TCRdb's copy, which holds only in-frame ones; the method was immunoSEQ multiplex PCR. The sample has 150,000 to 200,000 clones, more than 50% seen once. The specimen comprised CD4+ T cells sorted from blood, sampled at week 24, from a patient treated with tofacitinib. The source of these receptors is a human donor with alopecia areata.

The chain carries TRBV6-1 and TRBJ1-2, with 7 bases lining up with TRBD1. The germline gives CDR1 MNHNS, CDR2 SASEGT. The V gene end was trimmed by 7 bases and the J gene end by 6 bases; junction bases not matched to a gene: 14. The CDR3 is made up of 15 amino acids. The CDR3 is CASNRSGRGYDGYTF. CDR3 coding DNA: TGTGCCAGCAACCGGTCTGGCAGGGGGTATGATGGCTACACCTTC.

This clone was seen only once. This sequence joins TRBV29-1 and TRBJ2-6; D might be TRBD1 or TRBD2, each matching 5 bases. This CDR3 contains 16 residues. CDR1 is SQVTM and CDR2 is ANQGSEA in the germline V gene. Between the trimmed V and J ends, which lost 0 bases and 2 bases, there was a span of 11 bases. For the CDR3, the DNA is TGCAGCGTTGAAGATTTGGGGGTTCCTGGGGCCAACGTCCTGACTTTC. Residues: CSVEDLGVPGANVLTF.

The chain links TRBV18 to TRBJ1-5; a weak D match, TRBD1 (5 bases). Trimming pared 2 bases from V and 4 bases from J, leaving 9 bases between. This CDR3 comprises 14 residues. Germline CDR1 is KGHSH and CDR2 is LQKENI. The CDR3 DNA reads as TGTGCCAGCTCACCATTTGAGGGGAATCAGCCCCAGCATTTT. This codes for CASSPFEGNQPQHF.

The V and J genes are TRBV7-2 and TRBJ2-7; 10 bases are a match to TRBD1. The germline gives CDR1 SGHTA, CDR2 FQGNSA. V shed 3 bases, J shed 6 bases, and the junction held 5 bases outside the gene matches. The CDR3 is 14 residues long. The CDR3 protein is CASSFGTGVFEQYF. The CDR3, as DNA: TGTGCCAGCAGCTTTGGGACAGGGGTATTCGAGCAGTACTTC.

The rearrangement uses TRBV7-2 and TRBJ1-6; D is possibly TRBD1 (6 bases). CDR3 size: 15 residues. Looked up from germline, CDR1 is SGHTA and CDR2 is FQGNSA. Trimming pared 6 bases from V and 8 bases from J, leaving 17 bases between. CDR3 region: CASSLEGDGYSPLHF. The CDR3 bases are TGTGCCAGCAGTCTAGAGGGGGACGGCTATTCACCCCTCCACTTT.

As DNA, the CDR3 is TGCAGCGTAGGAGGACAGGACTACGAGCAGTACTTC. It translates to CSVGGQDYEQYF. The V call is TRBV29-1, the J call TRBJ2-7; the match to TRBD1 covers 7 bases. The junction had 5 bases not matched to a gene; V was cut back by 6 bases and J by 3 bases. This CDR3 has 12 amino acids. Germline values: CDR1 SQVTM, CDR2 ANQGSEA.

V is TRBV29-1 and J is TRBJ1-1; no clear D gene. The CDR3 extends over 12 amino acids. Germline CDR1 SQVTM, CDR2 ANQGSEA. Trimming stripped 7 bases from V and 1 base from J, with 10 bases between. The CDR3, as DNA: TGCAGCGGACTTAATAGGAACACTGAAGCTTTCTTT. Its protein product is CSGLNRNTEAFF.

The chain links TRBV4-3 to TRBJ1-6; no clear D. CDR3 length: 14 residues. The V and J ends lost 0 bases and 9 bases respectively, with 9 bases between them. In germline, CDR1 is LGHNA, CDR2 YSLEER. CDR3 DNA sequence: TGCGCCAGCAGCCAAGATGAAGGACTTTCACCCCTCCACTTT. This codes for CASSQDEGLSPLHF.

The chain links TRBV6-5 to TRBJ2-7; maybe TRBD1 (6 bases). The CDR3 has 14 amino acids. Trimming removed 6 bases at V and 1 base at J, with 13 bases between. Germline V gene sequence: CDR1 MNHEY, CDR2 SVGAGI. The CDR3 protein is CASRSLTGSYEQYF. CDR3 DNA sequence: TGTGCCAGCAGGTCGCTGACAGGTTCCTACGAGCAGTACTTC.

The CDR3 loop reads CASSHPGVVGYTF. The CDR3, as DNA: TGCGCCAGCAGCCACCCGGGCGTGGTCGGCTACACCTTC. V gene TRBV4-1 combines with J gene TRBJ1-2; D uncertain. Germline V CDR1 and CDR2: MGHRA, YSYEKL. This CDR3 spans 13 amino acids. V was shortened by 3 bases and J by 8 bases, with 13 bases between the two germline ends.

The chain is built from TRBV10-1 and TRBJ2-4; D may be TRBD1 or TRBD2 (5 bases each). The CDR3 totals 14 residues. Trimming removed 2 bases from V and 7 bases from J, with 12 bases in between. CDR1 WNHNN and CDR2 SYGVQD come from the germline V gene (reference sequence). CDR3 residues: CASSERDLWNIQYF. The CDR3 nucleotides read TGCGCCAGCAGTGAGAGGGACCTATGGAACATTCAGTACTTC.